The source of this T cell receptor (beta chain) is a study of cytomegalovirus exposure and HLA in healthy donors. Study outcomes and limitations: Earlier analysis found most TCR beta V segments productive about 87% or about 30% of the time.

Donors were ostensibly healthy at sampling, although undocumented immune exposures were probable. The primer mix had 60 Vbeta and 13 Jbeta primers. As handled by the study authors: About 12 million shared chains were among the about 80 million unique TCR beta chains that a later analysis counted. Sequencing was performed with immunoSEQ multiplex PCR; in TCRdb, only in-frame clones are kept and a portion is missing. The V and J calls and the clone size are those of that table, but D and trimming were determined from the DNA. The data hold 110,000 to 150,000 clones, with around 80% observed a single time. Comments on this clone: No antigen is known for it.

Germline values: CDR1 SQVTM, CDR2 ANQGSEA. The CDR3 spans 14 residues. The ends were cut back, 4 bases at V and 2 bases at J, with 14 bases in the middle. The sequencing input was PBMCs. The J gene is TRBJ1-1, the V gene TRBV29-1; D possibly corresponds to TRBD1 (5 bases). This sequence originates from a man aged 40-50 years in good health and CMV-seronegative. CDR3 DNA: TGCAGCGTTGTAGGGTATACAGGTAACACTGAAGCTTTCTTT. It translates to CSVVGYTGNTEAFF.